The source of this TCR beta chain is a study of shared clonotypes between healthy human individuals. This clone is a singleton in its sample. The method was immunoSEQ multiplex PCR; TCRdb's version includes in-frame clones alone and lacks a portion of them. This sample has approximately 710,000 clones, with about nine tenths found just once. The length of the CDR3 is 16 residues. Germline V gene data show CDR1 as MDHEN and CDR2 as SYDVKM. J was trimmed by 2 bases and V by 6 bases; bases with no gene match: 6. V is TRBV28 and J is TRBJ2-4; 11 nucleotides align to TRBD1. Source material: memory CD8+ T cells from PBMCs. This sample's subset: CD45RO+ cells pooled with CCR7-negative TemRA cells. The receptor's source is a man aged 18 to 30 in good health. Some clones in this sample may be carry-over from other donors' samples. The CDR3 DNA follows: TGTGCCAGCAGCACCGGGACAGGGGGACCCAAAAACATTCAGTACTTC. As protein: CASSTGTGGPKNIQYF.